Here is one T cell receptor beta chain with its context. Its antigen is undetermined. TCRdb reprocessed the reads via MiXCR and lists one record per CDR3 protein. The sample records roughly 2,500 distinct CDR3 sequences, about 16% being singletons. The sample comes from a study of liver allograft versus peripheral blood T cells. As for the study in general: Transplanted livers held T cell receptor repertoires, and these were compared with repertoires in recipients' peripheral blood.

General study findings and limits: T cell receptor repertoires inside liver allografts reportedly differed from those in peripheral blood.

Trimming cost V 5 bases and J 13 bases; bases outside gene matches: 5. Germline V gene lookup returns CDR1 SGHNT and CDR2 YYREEE (reference sequence). The CDR3 runs to 13 residues. This TCR was recovered from a human patient who had a liver transplant. Part of the T cells may come from the graft donor. This chain links TRBV5-4 with TRBJ2-1; 14 nucleotides match TRBD2. The CDR3 DNA reads TGTGCCAGCAGACCCGGGACTAGCGGGGGCCAGTTCTTC. Its protein is CASRPGTSGGQFF.